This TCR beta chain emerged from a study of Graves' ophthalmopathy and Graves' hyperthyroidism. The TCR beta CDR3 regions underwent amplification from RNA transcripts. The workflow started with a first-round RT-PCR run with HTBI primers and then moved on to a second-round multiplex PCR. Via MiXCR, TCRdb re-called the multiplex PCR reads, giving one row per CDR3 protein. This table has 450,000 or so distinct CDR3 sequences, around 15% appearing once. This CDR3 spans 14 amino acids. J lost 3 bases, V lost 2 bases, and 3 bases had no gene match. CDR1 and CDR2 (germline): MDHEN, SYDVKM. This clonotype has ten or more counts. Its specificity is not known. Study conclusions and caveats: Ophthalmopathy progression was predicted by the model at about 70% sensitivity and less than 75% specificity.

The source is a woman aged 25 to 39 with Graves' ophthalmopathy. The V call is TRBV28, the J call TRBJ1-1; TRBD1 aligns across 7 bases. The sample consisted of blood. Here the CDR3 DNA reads TGTGCCAGCAGTTTAGGACAGGCGCACACTGAAGCTTTCTTT. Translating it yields CASSLGQAHTEAFF.